This T cell receptor (beta chain) was identified during a study of blood T cell repertoires in COVID-19. Trimming shortened V by 0 bases and J by 8 bases, and 8 bases separated the two germline ends. Germline V gene data show CDR1 as MNHEY and CDR2 as SMNVEV (reference sequence). The CDR3 loop spans 14 amino acids. Some clones are missing from TCRdb's copy, which holds only in-frame ones; the method was immunoSEQ multiplex PCR. The sample has about 180,000 clones, over 70% seen once. The sample consisted of peripheral blood. The TCR was taken from a woman aged 40 to 55 with COVID-19, enrolled during active disease. V is TRBV27 and J is TRBJ1-6; D perhaps matches TRBD1 (5 bases). DNA for the CDR3: TGTGCCAGCAGTTTATCAGGGGTGGATTCACCCCTCCACTTT. Residues: CASSLSGVDSPLHF.